This T cell receptor (beta chain) was observed in a study of memory CD4+ T cells and cytomegalovirus serostatus (dated by TCRdb to 2018 to 2020). In the study overall: A total of some 33 healthy Belgian adults, of whom 9 were CMV seropositive and roughly 24 were CMV seronegative, were included in the cohort. The study sequenced CD4+ memory TCRbeta repertoires of a Belgian cohort with known cytomegalovirus serostatus to replicate a published TCR-based CMV serostatus classifier. On the study overall, not on this receptor specifically: On the Belgian cohort, the classifier based on the original framework reached a median bootstrapped AUC of about 0.96, with a 95% CI of 0.76-1.00. Of 164 previously reported CMV-associated TCRbeta sequences, 55 to 75 appeared in the CD4+ memory repertoires, each in one to five individuals. Only CD4+CD45RO+ memory cells were sequenced, in contrast to the original study, which included naive and memory CD4+ and CD8+ populations. For CMV serostatus prediction, a median bootstrapped AUC of about 0.94 was reached with the original framework, and a median bootstrapped AUC of roughly 0.92 was reached with a US-trained random forest. The results were interpreted as suggesting that the CMV-associated TCR signature is mostly present in the CD4+ memory repertoire.

A note on this clone: Its specific antigen is unknown. No base qualities exist here, and no much larger clone lies one base off it.

Reading the germline V gene (reference sequence) gives CDR1 GTSNPN and CDR2 SVGIG. Its CDR3 holds 13 amino acids, cysteine through phenylalanine. Left in the record is the CDR3 DNA by itself, 39 bases read in frame from the first base. Cut back by 4 bases and 0 bases, the V and J ends lie 7 bases apart. Single viable CD3+CD4+CD8-CD45RO+ cells were sorted as memory CD4+ T cells on a FACSAria II. CMV serostatus was determined with a Roche Elecsys assay detecting serum IgG against CMV pp150, pp28, p38 and p52. Once the samples were thawed, total CD4+ T cells were enriched through positive selection using CD4 magnetic microbeads. The samples came from a separate study whose specific focus was interrogating the CD4+ T cell memory repertoire. Following standard operating procedures, peripheral blood mononuclear cells were isolated and cryopreserved, while serum was kept at -80 degrees C. The staining used CD3-PerCP (BW264/56), CD4-APC (RPA-T4), CD45RO-PE (UCHT1) and CD8-Pacific Orange (3B5) antibodies, and Sytox blue was used to exclude non-viable cells.

The Quick-DNA Microprep Kit was used to extract genomic DNA from the sorted cells. Amplification of TCRbeta DNA was done with the immunoSEQ hsTCRbeta kit, following the protocol from the manufacturer. An Illumina MiSeq instrument was used to sequence the TCRbeta libraries. Turning to the authors' computational methods: Once out-of-frame sequences had been removed, 2,204,828 distinct TCRbeta sequences were left, which works out to an average of about 66,813 per individual. Each individual was scored using the number of approximately 160 previously reported CMV-associated TCRbeta sequences that the individual carried and the total number of productive distinct TCRbeta sequences. A beta-binomial model was reimplemented in Python, and scikit-learn random forests with default parameters were trained on US cohort data. Classifier performance on the Belgian cohort was summarized as median AUC with percentile confidence intervals over 10,000 bootstrap iterations. Entries here come from immuneACCESS through TCRdb and include only in-frame sequences with V and J called. Some clones fail to appear in such tables; in the studies checked, an unresolved V gene covers under half of the shortfall, and the cause of the remainder is unknown. V and J calls and clone size come straight from that table; D and trimming were deduced from the DNA. Within this sample are tens of thousands of clones, with roughly 80% of them counted one time only. The ten largest clonotypes hold 0.5% to 0.8% of the sample.

This sequence was found in an adult in good health and CMV-seronegative. Some clones in this sample may be carry-over from other donors' samples. The material sequenced was memory CD4+ T cells from blood. The V gene is TRBV30 and the J gene is TRBJ1-5; no confident D gene assignment can be made. The CDR3 here reads CAWNADSNQPQHF. The nucleotide sequence is TGTGCCTGGAATGCAGATAGCAATCAGCCCCAGCATTTT.